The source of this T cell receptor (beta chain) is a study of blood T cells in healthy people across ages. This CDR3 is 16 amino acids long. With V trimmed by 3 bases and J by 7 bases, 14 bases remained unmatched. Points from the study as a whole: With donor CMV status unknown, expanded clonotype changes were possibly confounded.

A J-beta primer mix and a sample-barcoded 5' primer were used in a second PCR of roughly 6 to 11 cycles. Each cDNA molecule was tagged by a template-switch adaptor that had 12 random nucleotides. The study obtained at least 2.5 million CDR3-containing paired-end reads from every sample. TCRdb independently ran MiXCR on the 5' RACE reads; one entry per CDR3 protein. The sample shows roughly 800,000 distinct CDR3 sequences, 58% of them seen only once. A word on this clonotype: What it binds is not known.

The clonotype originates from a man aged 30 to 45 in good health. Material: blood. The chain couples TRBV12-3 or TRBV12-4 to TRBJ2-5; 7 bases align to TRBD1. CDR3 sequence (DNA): TGTGCCAGCAGTTTGTACTCGTTAGGGGGCCTGGGGACCCAGTACTTC. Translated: CASSLYSLGGLGTQYF.